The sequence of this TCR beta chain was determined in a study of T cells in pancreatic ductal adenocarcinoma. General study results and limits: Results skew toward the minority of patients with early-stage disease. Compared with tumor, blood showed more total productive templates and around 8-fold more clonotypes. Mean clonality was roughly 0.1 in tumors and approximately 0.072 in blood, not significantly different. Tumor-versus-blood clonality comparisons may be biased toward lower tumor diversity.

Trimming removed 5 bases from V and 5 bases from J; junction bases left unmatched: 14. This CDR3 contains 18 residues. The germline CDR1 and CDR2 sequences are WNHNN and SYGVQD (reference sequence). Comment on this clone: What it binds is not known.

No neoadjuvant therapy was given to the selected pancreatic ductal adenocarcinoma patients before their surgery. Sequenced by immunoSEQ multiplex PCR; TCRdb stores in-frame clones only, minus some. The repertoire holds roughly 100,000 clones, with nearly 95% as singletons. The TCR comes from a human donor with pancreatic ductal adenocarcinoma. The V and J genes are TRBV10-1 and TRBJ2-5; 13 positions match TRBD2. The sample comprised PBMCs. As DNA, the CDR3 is TGCGCCAGCAGTAAGAGAGTCCGGACTAGCGGGAGTCGTGAGACCCAGTACTTC. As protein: CASSKRVRTSGSRETQYF.